These T cell receptor beta chains were read from a single sample in a study of CD8 T cells in ankylosing spondylitis. TCRdb re-called the 5' RACE reads through MiXCR, storing one row per CDR3 protein. The sample shows fewer than 350,000 distinct CDR3 sequences, roughly 10% of them seen only once. Sequencing was carried out using blood, either unsorted or a sorted T cell fraction (not recorded which). Receptor source: a female donor with ankylosing spondylitis or in good health (not recorded which). The conserved cysteine and the conserved F or W are not part of the CDR3 here. Fields, in order: D gene, V gene, J gene, CDR3 protein. D genes are given only for firm matches.

>.|TRBV5-1|TRBJ1-5
ASSLAGHQPQH
>TRBD1|TRBV5-1|TRBJ2-1
ASSLAAGGYNEQF
>TRBD1|TRBV5-1|TRBJ2-1
ASSWGQESSYNEQF
>.|TRBV7-6|TRBJ1-5
ASSLTDRFSNQPQH
>TRBD1|TRBV6-2/TRBV6-3|TRBJ1-5
ASSLWTGTYSNQPQH
>.|TRBV12-3/TRBV12-4|TRBJ2-7
ASSFSGSYEQY
>TRBD1|TRBV12-3/TRBV12-4|TRBJ1-1
ASSLGTGGSTEAF
>TRBD1|TRBV5-1|TRBJ2-7
ASSFLTGHYEQY
>TRBD2|TRBV7-8|TRBJ2-1
ASTLSTSGGFNEQF
>.|TRBV12-3/TRBV12-4|TRBJ1-5
ASSRGIPGVSNQPQH
>TRBD1|TRBV7-7|TRBJ2-2
ASSKPTGNRELF
>.|TRBV27|TRBJ1-1
ASSLVGYTEAF
>TRBD1|TRBV5-1|TRBJ1-2
ASSQAGTGDHNYGDT
>.|TRBV29-1|TRBJ1-2
SVVGGDGYT
>TRBD2|TRBV5-6|TRBJ2-5
ASSPGLVEETQY
>.|TRBV7-2|TRBJ1-2
ASSSRTVSYT
>.|TRBV6-1|TRBJ2-1
ASSERGSEQF
>TRBD1|TRBV5-1|TRBJ2-1
ASSSTGSNEQF
>.|TRBV27|TRBJ1-2
ASKGGGHGYT
>.|TRBV12-3/TRBV12-4|TRBJ2-7
ASSLSGSRTYEQY
>TRBD2|TRBV20-1|TRBJ2-3
SARVAGGNTDTQY
>TRBD1|TRBV7-2|TRBJ1-4
ASSLRTGGMEKLF
>.|TRBV7-2|TRBJ2-1
ASSRLYNEQF
>.|TRBV12-3/TRBV12-4|TRBJ2-6
ASSFEYANVLT
>TRBD2|TRBV4-1|TRBJ2-7
ASSQAGASGGSYEQY
>.|TRBV12-3/TRBV12-4|TRBJ2-7
ASSPTVDYEQY